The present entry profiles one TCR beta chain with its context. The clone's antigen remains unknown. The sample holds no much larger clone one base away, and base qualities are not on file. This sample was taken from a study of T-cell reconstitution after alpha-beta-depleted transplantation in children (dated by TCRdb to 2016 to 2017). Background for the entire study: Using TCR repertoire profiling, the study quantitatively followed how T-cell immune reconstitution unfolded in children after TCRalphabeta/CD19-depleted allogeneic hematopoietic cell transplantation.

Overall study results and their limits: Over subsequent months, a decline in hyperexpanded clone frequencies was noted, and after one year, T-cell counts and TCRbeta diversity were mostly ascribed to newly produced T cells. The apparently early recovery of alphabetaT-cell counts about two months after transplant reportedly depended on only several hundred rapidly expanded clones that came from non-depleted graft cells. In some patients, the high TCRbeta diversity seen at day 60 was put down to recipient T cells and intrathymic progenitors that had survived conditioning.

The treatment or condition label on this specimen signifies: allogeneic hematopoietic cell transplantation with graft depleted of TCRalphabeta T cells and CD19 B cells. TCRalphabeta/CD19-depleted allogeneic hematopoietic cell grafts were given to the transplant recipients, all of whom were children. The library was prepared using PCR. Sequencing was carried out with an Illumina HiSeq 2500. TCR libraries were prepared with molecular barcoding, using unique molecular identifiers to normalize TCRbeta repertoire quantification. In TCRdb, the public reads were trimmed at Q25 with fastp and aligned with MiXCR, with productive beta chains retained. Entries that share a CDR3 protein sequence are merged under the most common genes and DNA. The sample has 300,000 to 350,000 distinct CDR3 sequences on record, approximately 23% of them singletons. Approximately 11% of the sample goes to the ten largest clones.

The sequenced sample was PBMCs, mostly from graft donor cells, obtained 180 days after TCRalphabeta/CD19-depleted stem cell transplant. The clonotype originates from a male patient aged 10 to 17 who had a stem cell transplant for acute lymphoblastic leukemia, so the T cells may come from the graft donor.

CDR3 sequence: CSARARRTGRLWETQYF. The DNA sequence is TGCAGTGCTAGAGCTCGGAGGACAGGGAGGTTGTGGGAGACCCAGTACTTC. The V and J genes are TRBV20-1 and TRBJ2-5; a stretch of 8 junction bases matches TRBD1. The germline V end is reduced by 1 base and the J end by 5 bases; junction bases left unmatched: 15. CDR1 and CDR2 are read off the germline V gene (reference sequence) as DFQATT and SNEGSKA. The CDR3 measures 17 amino acids from cysteine to phenylalanine. Left in the record is the CDR3 DNA by itself, 51 bases read in frame from the first base.